A selection of T cell receptor beta chains follows, all from one sample in a study of blood T cell repertoires in COVID-19. TCRdb's copy holds only in-frame clones and misses some; the assay was immunoSEQ multiplex PCR. Of about 100,000 clones listed, 90% were seen once; the top ten hold 4% to 6%. The sample was peripheral blood. The receptors shown here come from a man aged 45-65 years with acute or convalescent COVID-19. CDR3s include the opening cysteine and the closing phenylalanine or tryptophan. A D gene is named only where the DNA matches it firmly. The size of a clone is reported for some rows only, either as once, few or many, or as a class for expanded clones.

V: TRBV3-1/TRBV3-2; J: TRBJ1-3; D: -; size: -; DNA: TGTGCCAGCAGCCCGAAACGTATTAGCACCATATATTTT; CDR3: CASSPKRISTIYF
V: TRBV13; J: TRBJ1-1; D: -; size: -; DNA: TGTGCCAGCAGCTCACCCCAAGATTACGGGCGGGACGGGAACACTGAAGCTTTCTTT; CDR3: CASSSPQDYGRDGNTEAFF
V: TRBV10-2; J: TRBJ1-1; D: -; size: once; DNA: TGCGCCACCTCTGCCCAGGCGGGTGAAGCTTTCTTT; CDR3: CATSAQAGEAFF
V: TRBV21-1; J: TRBJ2-5; D: -; size: -; DNA: TGTGCCAGCAGCAAAGCCCGGACAGGACAAGAGACCCAGTACTTC; CDR3: CASSKARTGQETQYF
V: TRBV9; J: TRBJ2-3; D: -; size: -; DNA: TGTGCCAGCAGCGCCATGACGGCACGGGCGCAGTATTTT; CDR3: CASSAMTARAQYF
V: TRBV6-5; J: TRBJ1-3; D: -; size: -; DNA: TGTGCCAGCAGTTACTCGACGACACACTCTGGAAACACCATATATTTT; CDR3: CASSYSTTHSGNTIYF
V: TRBV3-1/TRBV3-2; J: TRBJ2-3; D: -; size: -; DNA: TGTGCCAGCAGCCAAGAAGCGCTTCATCAAGATACGCAGTATTTT; CDR3: CASSQEALHQDTQYF
V: TRBV30; J: TRBJ1-5; D: TRBD1; size: few; DNA: TGTGCCTGGAGTTCAAGGGACAGGGGATGGCAGCCCCAGCATTTT; CDR3: CAWSSRDRGWQPQHF
V: TRBV10-1; J: TRBJ2-1; D: TRBD2; size: -; DNA: TGCGCCAGCTCCGCGGGACTAGCACACACGCAGCAGTTCTTC; CDR3: CASSAGLAHTQQFF
V: TRBV11-2; J: TRBJ2-1; D: -; size: -; DNA: TGTGCCAGCAGCCAGGGGATTATCGGGACCTACAATGAGCAGTTCTTC; CDR3: CASSQGIIGTYNEQFF
V: TRBV2; J: TRBJ2-7; D: -; size: -; DNA: TGTGCCAGCAGCGATCGATTTAGATACGAGCAGTACTTC; CDR3: CASSDRFRYEQYF
V: TRBV19; J: TRBJ2-1; D: TRBD2; size: -; DNA: TGTGCCAGTAGCCTCCAGGGACTAGCAAATAGTGAGCAGTTCTTC; CDR3: CASSLQGLANSEQFF
V: TRBV24-1; J: TRBJ2-5; D: TRBD1; size: -; DNA: TGTGCCACCAGTGACGCAGGGGGCCTCCAAGAGACCCAGTACTTC; CDR3: CATSDAGGLQETQYF
V: TRBV9; J: TRBJ1-2; D: -; size: -; DNA: TGTGCCAGCGGGAAAGACAGGACCTTGGGCTACACCTTC; CDR3: CASGKDRTLGYTF
V: TRBV5-1; J: TRBJ1-1; D: -; size: -; DNA: TGCGCCAGCAGCTTACAGTATGGGACTGAAGCTTTCTTT; CDR3: CASSLQYGTEAFF
V: TRBV6-5; J: TRBJ1-6; D: TRBD1; size: -; DNA: TGTGCCAGCACTCCGGGACAGTATAATTCACCCCTCCACTTT; CDR3: CASTPGQYNSPLHF
V: TRBV13; J: TRBJ2-1; D: TRBD2; size: -; DNA: TGTGCCAGCAGCCCCGAGCGGGGCTCCTACAATGAGCAGTTCTTC; CDR3: CASSPERGSYNEQFF
V: TRBV5-1; J: TRBJ1-3; D: -; size: -; DNA: TGCGCCAGCAAGGGGGTTTCTGGAAACACCATATATTTT; CDR3: CASKGVSGNTIYF
V: TRBV14; J: TRBJ2-3; D: -; size: -; DNA: TGTGCCAGCAGAAAAGCTTCGGGCACAGATACGCAGTATTTT; CDR3: CASRKASGTDTQYF
V: TRBV19; J: TRBJ1-6; D: -; size: -; DNA: TGTGCCAGTAGGGATCAAGGACAATCACCCCTCCACTTT; CDR3: CASRDQGQSPLHF
V: TRBV9; J: TRBJ2-1; D: TRBD2; size: -; DNA: TGTGCCAGCAGCTTAGCGGGACTCTCCTACAATGAGCAGTTCTTC; CDR3: CASSLAGLSYNEQFF
V: TRBV11-2; J: TRBJ1-4; D: -; size: once; DNA: TGTGCCAGCAGCTTAAAATCCTCGGGAGAAAAACTGTTTTTT; CDR3: CASSLKSSGEKLFF
V: TRBV7-9; J: TRBJ2-3; D: TRBD2; size: once; DNA: TGTGCCAGCCTTGCAGGGACTAGCGGGAGCACAGATACGCAGTATTTT; CDR3: CASLAGTSGSTDTQYF
V: TRBV5-1; J: TRBJ2-7; D: TRBD1; size: -; DNA: TGCGCCAGCAGCTTGGGGGACAGGGAGGCGAACGAGCAGTACTTC; CDR3: CASSLGDREANEQYF
V: TRBV5-4; J: TRBJ2-5; D: -; size: -; DNA: TGTGCCAGCAGCTCGCAGGGGCTCCAAGAGACCCAGTACTTC; CDR3: CASSSQGLQETQYF
V: TRBV24-1; J: TRBJ2-1; D: TRBD2; size: -; DNA: TGTGCCACCAGTGATCCTCGACTAGCGGGAGGAGAGCAGTTCTTC; CDR3: CATSDPRLAGGEQFF
V: TRBV30; J: TRBJ2-7; D: TRBD1; size: -; DNA: TGTGCCTGGAGTGCGACCGGGACAGGGGCCTACGAGCAGTACTTC; CDR3: CAWSATGTGAYEQYF
V: TRBV5-6; J: TRBJ2-7; D: -; size: -; DNA: TGTGCCAGCAGCAGCCCGTCCTACGAGCAGTACTTC; CDR3: CASSSPSYEQYF
V: TRBV2; J: TRBJ2-7; D: -; size: -; DNA: TGTGCCAGCAGTATGTACTCTAACTACGAGCAGTACTTC; CDR3: CASSMYSNYEQYF
V: TRBV28; J: TRBJ1-3; D: -; size: few; DNA: TGTGCCTGGGGCCAGGGAAACACCATATATTTT; CDR3: CAWGQGNTIYF
V: TRBV7-8; J: TRBJ2-3; D: -; size: -; DNA: TGTGCCAGCAGCTTACTCCGGAGCTCGACAGATACGCAGTATTTT; CDR3: CASSLLRSSTDTQYF
V: TRBV19; J: TRBJ2-7; D: TRBD2; size: -; DNA: TGTGCCAGTAGGCGTAGCGGGAGGGCATACGAGCAGTACTTC; CDR3: CASRRSGRAYEQYF
V: TRBV11-2; J: TRBJ1-2; D: -; size: -; DNA: TGTGCCAGCAGCTTAGGGAGGGATTCCTATGGCTACACCTTC; CDR3: CASSLGRDSYGYTF
V: TRBV7-9; J: TRBJ2-5; D: TRBD2; size: -; DNA: TGTGCCAGCAGCACAAATAGCGGGGTCCAAGAGACCCAGTACTTC; CDR3: CASSTNSGVQETQYF
V: TRBV4-1; J: TRBJ2-4; D: TRBD1; size: once; DNA: TGCGCCAGCAGCCGAAGCTTGGGACAGGCCGGGGACATTCAGTACTTC; CDR3: CASSRSLGQAGDIQYF
V: TRBV19; J: TRBJ1-4; D: -; size: -; DNA: TGTGCCAGTAGTGACACCTCAACTAATGAAAAACTGTTTTTT; CDR3: CASSDTSTNEKLFF
V: TRBV6-2/TRBV6-3; J: TRBJ2-2; D: -; size: -; DNA: TGTGCCAGCAGCAAACGTACAGGGACCGGGGAGCTGTTTTTT; CDR3: CASSKRTGTGELFF
V: TRBV27; J: TRBJ2-5; D: -; size: -; DNA: TGTGCCAGCAGTTTACGGGGGGAGACCCAGTACTTC; CDR3: CASSLRGETQYF